The T cell receptor (beta chain) described here comes from a study of T cells of healthy individuals. A few counts support this clonotype. The CDR3 has 16 amino acids. Trimming cost V 4 bases and J 5 bases; bases outside gene matches: 12. In germline, CDR1 is DFQATT, CDR2 SNEGSKA (reference sequence). MiXCR, run by TCRdb on the 5' RACE reads, gives a single entry per CDR3 protein. Altogether tens of thousands of distinct CDR3 sequences are present, over 12% being singletons, with the ten largest covering around 16%. The gene calls are TRBV20-1 and TRBJ1-1, with 11 bases aligning to TRBD1. This receptor was identified in a human donor in good health. The CDR3 reads CSATRLGQGVWTEAFF. In DNA, the CDR3 is TGCAGTGCTACCCGCCTGGGACAGGGGGTTTGGACTGAAGCTTTCTTT.